The 23 T cell receptor beta chains below all came from one sample that was sequenced in a study of blood T cells in healthy people across ages. For the second PCR, which ran for about 6 to 11 cycles, a sample-barcoded 5' primer and a J-beta primer mix were used. TCRdb passed the 5' RACE reads through MiXCR, listing each CDR3 protein once. The data show some 1.5 million distinct CDR3 sequences, with 25% to 30% seen just once and 7% to 9% held by the top ten. Sequencing was performed on blood. All receptors come from a woman in her 30s in good health.

The rearrangement joins TRBV20-1 to TRBJ2-1, with 13 bases matching TRBD2. The J segment lost 9 bases and the V segment lost 1 base, leaving 3 bases of the junction unmatched. Germline lookup yields CDR1 DFQATT and CDR2 SNEGSKA (reference sequence). The CDR3 contains 14 residues. CDR3 bases: TGCAGTGCTAGAGGGACTAGCGGGAGATCTGAGCAGTTCTTC. It specifies CSARGTSGRSEQFF.

For this clonotype: A read error may explain this, as a much larger clone is one base away. This chain uses TRBV3-1 with TRBJ2-7; D uncertain. The germline V gene encodes CDR1 LGHDT and CDR2 YNNKEL (reference sequence). This CDR3 has 13 amino acids. DNA of the CDR3: TGTACCAGCAGCCAATACACCTCCTACGAGCAGTACTTC. This encodes CTSSQYTSYEQYF.

This clonotype was recorded a few times. V and J are TRBV2 and TRBJ2-3; either TRBD1 or TRBD2 may supply D (6 bases each). Looked up from germline, CDR1 is SNHLY and CDR2 is FYNNEI. The V gene lost 4 bases and the J gene lost 2 bases, with 19 bases spanning the gap. The CDR3 is 17 amino acids. CDR3 region: CASSVSLRDTNTDTQYF. The CDR3 DNA is TGTGCCAGCAGTGTCTCCTTGCGGGACACCAACACAGATACGCAGTATTTT.

Turning to this clonotype: A much larger clone sits a single nucleotide away, making a read error possible. This rearrangement joins TRBV7-2 to TRBJ2-1; 11 bases agree with TRBD2. V was clipped by 4 bases and J by 10 bases; unmatched bases: 12. The CDR3 has 16 residues. CDR1 is SGHTA, CDR2 FQGNSA, per germline. CDR3 sequence (DNA): TGTACCAGCAGCTCATCCGTACTAGCGGGAGTACGGGAGCAGTTCTTC. Its translation is CTSSSSVLAGVREQFF.

The CDR3 here is CASSSGFGNEKLFF. The CDR3 nucleotides read TGCGCCAGCAGCTCGGGGTTTGGGAATGAAAAACTGTTTTTT. The V call is TRBV5-1, the J call TRBJ1-4; D is undetermined. Germline CDR1 and CDR2: SGHRS and YFSETQ. V gave up 3 bases and J gave up 5 bases, with 11 bases separating them. CDR3 length: 14 amino acids. Full variable domain (missing parts from reference TRBV5-1 and TRBJ1-4): KAGVTQTPRYLIKTRGQQVTLSCSPISGHRSVSWYQQTPGQGLQFLFEYFSETQRNKGNFPGRFSGRQFSNSRSEMNVSTLELGDSALYLCASSSGFGNEKLFFGSGTQLSVL.

In its sample, this clonotype was seen once. The rearrangement joins TRBV19 to TRBJ2-4; D could derive from TRBD1 or TRBD2 (5 bases each). The DNA matches TRBJ2-7 better at its end, which makes the J call doubtful. CDR1 is LNHDA, CDR2 SQIVND, per germline (reference sequence). The CDR3 contains 14 residues. CDR3 coding DNA: TGTGCCAGTAAGCGTCGGGGCCAGGAGGCCGAGCAGTACTTC. This sequence encodes CASKRRGQEAEQYF.

This clonotype was counted ten times or more. V gene TRBV7-8 combines with J gene TRBJ2-5; TRBD1 matches at 8 bases. V was pared by 4 bases and J by 5 bases, with 12 bases of the junction left unmatched. Germline V CDR1 and CDR2: SGHVS, FQNEAQ. The CDR3 spans 16 residues. CDR3 sequence reads: CASSSLLGRGRETQYF. Here the CDR3 DNA reads TGTGCCAGCAGCTCCTTGCTTGGCAGGGGGCGGGAGACCCAGTACTTC.

This clonotype appeared many times. V and J are TRBV4-3 and TRBJ2-7; either TRBD1 or TRBD2 may supply D (5 bases each). V was trimmed by 0 bases and J by 1 base, leaving 10 bases between them. This CDR3 is built from 15 residues. Germline lookup yields CDR1 LGHNA and CDR2 YSLEER. The CDR3 is CASSQDRDGSYEQYF. DNA for the CDR3: TGCGCCAGCAGCCAAGATAGGGACGGATCCTACGAGCAGTACTTC.

This clonotype was observed a handful of times. This chain uses TRBV20-1 with TRBJ2-1; D unclear. The V gene lost 0 bases and the J gene lost 12 bases, with 18 bases spanning the gap. This CDR3 contains 14 residues. CDR1 DFQATT and CDR2 SNEGSKA come from the germline V gene (reference sequence). CDR3 region: CSARDRPPTSRQFF. Here the CDR3 DNA reads TGCAGTGCTAGAGACCGTCCCCCTACAAGTAGGCAGTTCTTC.

This clonotype was detected ten times or more. The J gene is TRBJ1-5, the V gene TRBV4-1; tentatively, D is TRBD1 (6 bases). V lost 4 bases and J 3 bases, leaving 25 bases between the germline ends. Germline CDR1 is MGHRA and CDR2 is YSYEKL. The CDR3 consists of 19 residues. The CDR3 nucleotides are TGCGCCAGCAGCCCACCGACCGAAATGAGTAGGACAGACAATCAGCCCCAGCATTTT. Its protein product is CASSPPTEMSRTDNQPQHF.

There are a few counts of this clonotype. The gene calls are TRBV29-1 and TRBJ2-3, with D possibly being TRBD2 (5 bases). The CDR3 consists of 17 residues. CDR1 is SQVTM, CDR2 ANQGSEA, per germline. V was trimmed by 2 bases and J by 0 bases, leaving 18 bases between them. The CDR3 sequence is CSVELTGGLTSTDTQYF. CDR3 sequence (DNA): TGCAGCGTTGAACTGACTGGCGGACTGACTAGCACAGATACGCAGTATTTT.

As for this clonotype: A much larger clone differs by one base, so this may be a read error. The conserved phenylalanine or tryptophan is not found at the CDR3 terminus, so this likely reflects a read error. The chain recombines TRBV29-1 with TRBJ2-5; TRBD1 matches 7 bases. The CDR3 contains 12 residues. Germline CDR1 SQVTM, CDR2 ANQGSEA. Germline trimming cut 7 bases from V and 1 base from J; bases unmatched to any gene: 3. CDR3 coding DNA: TGCAGCGGAACAGGGGCCCAAGAGACCCAGTACGTC. The encoded protein is CSGTGAQETQYV.

This clonotype was recorded a few times. The V call is TRBV28, the J call TRBJ1-2; tentatively, D is TRBD1 (5 bases). V lost 5 bases and J 6 bases, leaving 13 bases between the germline ends. This CDR3 contains 13 residues. Germline values: CDR1 MDHEN, CDR2 SYDVKM. CDR3: CASSTGHIDGYTF. The CDR3, as DNA: TGTGCCAGCAGTACGGGGCACATTGATGGCTACACCTTC.

The chain has TRBV29-1 and TRBJ2-2; D possibly corresponds to TRBD2 (6 bases). The V gene lost 6 bases and the J gene lost 5 bases, with 19 bases spanning the gap. The CDR3 loop spans 15 amino acids. Germline CDR1 reads SQVTM; CDR2 reads ANQGSEA. The CDR3, as DNA: TGCAGCGTGCGAGGAGGGGTCGGGGCAACCGGGGAGCTGTTTTTT. The encoded protein is CSVRGGVGATGELFF.

This sequence joins TRBV3-1 and TRBJ1-2, with 8 bases matching TRBD1. The CDR3 loop spans 14 amino acids. With 1 base clipped from V and 6 bases from J, the junction kept 4 bases outside the gene matches. Germline assignment: CDR1 LGHDT and CDR2 YNNKEL (reference sequence). This CDR3 is CASSQADRGHGYTF. The CDR3, as DNA: TGTGCCAGCAGCCAAGCCGACAGGGGCCATGGCTACACCTTC.

The rearrangement joins TRBV10-3 to TRBJ2-3, with D possibly TRBD2 on 6 matching bases. Germline V gene lookup returns CDR1 ENHRY and CDR2 SYGVKD. V was pared by 7 bases and J by 3 bases, with 17 bases between. The CDR3 length is 15 residues. CDR3 sequence: CAITEGSSGTDTQYF. The CDR3 nucleotides are TGTGCCATCACGGAGGGCTCCAGTGGGACAGATACGCAGTATTTT.

This clonotype was picked up a small number of times. The gene calls are TRBV29-1 and TRBJ2-1; 13 bases are a match to TRBD2. CDR3 size: 17 residues. Trimming removed 6 bases from V and 0 bases from J; junction bases left unmatched: 8. Per the germline V gene, CDR1 is SQVTM and CDR2 is ANQGSEA. The CDR3 region is CSVAGTSGASSYNEQFF. Written as DNA, the CDR3 is TGCAGCGTAGCCGGGACTAGCGGGGCGAGCTCCTACAATGAGCAGTTCTTC.

The chain couples TRBV7-2 to TRBJ2-3, with 8 bases that match TRBD1. V was clipped by 6 bases and J by 6 bases; unmatched bases: 8. CDR1 SGHTA and CDR2 FQGNSA come from the germline V gene. This CDR3 comprises 14 residues. In DNA form, the CDR3 reads TGTGCCAGCAGGGGACAGGAAGTCGCCGATACGCAGTATTTT. Its translation: CASRGQEVADTQYF.

This sequence joins TRBV5-1 and TRBJ1-1; D gene unclear. Trimming left V 3 bases short and J 1 base short, with 16 bases between. The CDR3 is 16 amino acids. Germline V gives CDR1 SGHRS, CDR2 YFSETQ. The CDR3, as DNA: TGCGCCAGCAGCTCCGAGATTCGACAAGAGAACACTGAAGCTTTCTTT. It codes for CASSSEIRQENTEAFF. Full variable domain (rest looked up from reference TRBV5-1 and TRBJ1-1): KAGVTQTPRYLIKTRGQQVTLSCSPISGHRSVSWYQQTPGQGLQFLFEYFSETQRNKGNFPGRFSGRQFSNSRSEMNVSTLELGDSALYLCASSSEIRQENTEAFFGQGTRLTVV.

This clonotype was detected a few times. J is TRBJ2-7 and V is TRBV18, with 11 positions matching TRBD1. CDR1 and CDR2 (germline): KGHSH, LQKENI. J gave up 6 bases and V 3 bases, and 7 bases lay outside the gene matches. The CDR3 has 15 residues. The CDR3 loop is CASSPPLGTGGEQYF. The DNA of the CDR3 is TGTGCCAGCTCACCTCCTTTAGGGACAGGGGGCGAGCAGTACTTC.

V is TRBV6-5 and J is TRBJ2-4; 8 bases match TRBD1. V gave up 0 bases and J gave up 5 bases; unmatched junction bases: 6. This CDR3 has 16 residues. CDR1 is MNHEY, CDR2 SVGAGI, per germline. For the CDR3, the DNA is TGTGCCAGCAGTTACTCGATAGGACAGGGCCAAAACATTCAGTACTTC. This encodes CASSYSIGQGQNIQYF.

V usage is TRBV11-3 and J usage is TRBJ2-1; a weak D match, TRBD2 (5 bases). Trimming took 5 bases from V and 5 from J, leaving 16 bases between them. Germline V gene sequence: CDR1 SGHNT, CDR2 YENEEA. The CDR3 consists of 15 residues. The CDR3 nucleotides read TGTGCCAGCAGCCCTAGTGGTAGCGCCCACAATGAGCAGTTCTTC. Translation: CASSPSGSAHNEQFF.

CDR3 sequence (DNA): TGCAGTGCCCGTAGGCCCGCCGGGGATACGCAGTATTTT. Translating gives CSARRPAGDTQYF. The genes are TRBV20-1 and TRBJ2-3; D is uncertain. The length of the CDR3 is 13 residues. Trimming cost V 6 bases and J 6 bases, with 16 bases left between them. The germline CDR1 and CDR2 sequences are DFQATT and SNEGSKA (reference sequence).